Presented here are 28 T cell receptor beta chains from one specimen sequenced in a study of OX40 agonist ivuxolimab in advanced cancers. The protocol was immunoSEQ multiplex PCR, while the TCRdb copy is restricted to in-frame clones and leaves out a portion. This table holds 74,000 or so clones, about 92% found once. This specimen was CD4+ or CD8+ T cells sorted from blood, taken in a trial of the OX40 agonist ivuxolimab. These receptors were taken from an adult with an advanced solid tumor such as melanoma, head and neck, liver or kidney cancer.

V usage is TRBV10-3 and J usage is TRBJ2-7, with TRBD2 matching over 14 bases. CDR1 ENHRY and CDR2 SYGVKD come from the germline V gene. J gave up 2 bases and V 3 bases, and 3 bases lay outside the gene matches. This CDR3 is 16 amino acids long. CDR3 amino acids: CAISDWTSGRTYEQYF. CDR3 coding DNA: TGTGCCATCAGTGACTGGACTAGCGGGAGGACCTACGAGCAGTACTTC.

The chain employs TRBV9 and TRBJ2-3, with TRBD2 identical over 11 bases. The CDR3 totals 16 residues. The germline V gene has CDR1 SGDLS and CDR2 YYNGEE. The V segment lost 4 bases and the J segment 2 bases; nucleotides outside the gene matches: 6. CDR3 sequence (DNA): TGTGCCAGCAGCCCCAGACTAGCGGGGAACACAGATACGCAGTATTTT. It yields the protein CASSPRLAGNTDTQYF. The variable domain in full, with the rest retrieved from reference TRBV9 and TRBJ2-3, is DSGVTQTPKHLITATGQRVTLRCSPRSGDLSVYWYQQSLDQGLQFLIQYYNGEERAKGNILERFSAQQFPDLHSELNLSSLELGDSALYFCASSPRLAGNTDTQYFGPGTRLTVL.

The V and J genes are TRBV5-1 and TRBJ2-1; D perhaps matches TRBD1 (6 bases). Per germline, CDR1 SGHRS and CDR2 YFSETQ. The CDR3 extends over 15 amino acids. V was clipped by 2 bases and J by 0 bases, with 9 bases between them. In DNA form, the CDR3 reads TGCGCCAGCAGCTTACAGGGTGGCTCCTACAATGAGCAGTTCTTC. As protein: CASSLQGGSYNEQFF.

The DNA for the CDR3 is TGTGCCACCAGCAGGGGCGGGCCAGCAGAGACCCAGTACTTC. Encoded protein: CATSRGGPAETQYF. V gene TRBV15 combines with J gene TRBJ2-5; possibly TRBD2 for D (5 bases). Germline V gene lookup returns CDR1 LNHNV and CDR2 YYDKDF (reference sequence). V was trimmed by 3 bases and J by 4 bases, leaving 12 bases between them. The CDR3 covers 14 residues.

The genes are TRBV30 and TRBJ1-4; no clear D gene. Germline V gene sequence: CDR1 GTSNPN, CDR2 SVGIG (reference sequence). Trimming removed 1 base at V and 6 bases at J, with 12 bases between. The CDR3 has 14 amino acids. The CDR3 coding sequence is TGTGCCTGGAGTGCGGACCAGGAGCATGAAAAACTGTTTTTT. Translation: CAWSADQEHEKLFF.

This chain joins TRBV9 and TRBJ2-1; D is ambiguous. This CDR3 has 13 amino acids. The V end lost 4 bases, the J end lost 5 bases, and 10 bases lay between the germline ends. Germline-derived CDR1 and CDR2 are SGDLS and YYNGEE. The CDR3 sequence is CASSPIRNNEQFF. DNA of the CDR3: TGTGCCAGCAGCCCCATTCGGAACAATGAGCAGTTCTTC.

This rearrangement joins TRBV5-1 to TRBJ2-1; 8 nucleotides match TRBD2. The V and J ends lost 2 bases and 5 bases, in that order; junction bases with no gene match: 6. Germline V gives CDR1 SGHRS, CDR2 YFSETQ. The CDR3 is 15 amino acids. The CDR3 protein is CASSFAGTRDNEQFF. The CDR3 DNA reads TGCGCCAGCAGCTTTGCCGGGACTAGGGACAATGAGCAGTTCTTC.

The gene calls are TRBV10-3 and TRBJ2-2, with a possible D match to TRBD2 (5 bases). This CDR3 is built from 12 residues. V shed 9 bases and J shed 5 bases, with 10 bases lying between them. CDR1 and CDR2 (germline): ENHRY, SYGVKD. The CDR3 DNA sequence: TGTGCCATTAGGACTTTTACCGGGGAGCTGTTTTTT. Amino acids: CAIRTFTGELFF.

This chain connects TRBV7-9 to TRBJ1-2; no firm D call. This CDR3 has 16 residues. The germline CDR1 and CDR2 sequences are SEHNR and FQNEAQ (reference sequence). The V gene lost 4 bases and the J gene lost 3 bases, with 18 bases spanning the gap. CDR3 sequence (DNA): TGTGCCAGCAGCTCACACCGACTTCGGACGGACTATGGCTACACCTTC. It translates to CASSSHRLRTDYGYTF.

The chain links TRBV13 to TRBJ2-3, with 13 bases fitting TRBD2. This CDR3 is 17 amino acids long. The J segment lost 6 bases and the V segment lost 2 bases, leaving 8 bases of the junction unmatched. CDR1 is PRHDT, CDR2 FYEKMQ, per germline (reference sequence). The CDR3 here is CASSLRTSGSITDTQYF. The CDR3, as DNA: TGTGCCAGCAGCTTACGGACTAGCGGGAGTATAACGGATACGCAGTATTTT.

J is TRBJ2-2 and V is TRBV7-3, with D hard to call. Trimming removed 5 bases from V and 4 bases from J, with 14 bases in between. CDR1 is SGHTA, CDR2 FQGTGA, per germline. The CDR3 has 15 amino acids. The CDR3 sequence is CASSPMAQTTGELFF. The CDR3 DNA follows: TGTGCCAGCAGCCCAATGGCACAGACCACCGGGGAGCTGTTTTTT.

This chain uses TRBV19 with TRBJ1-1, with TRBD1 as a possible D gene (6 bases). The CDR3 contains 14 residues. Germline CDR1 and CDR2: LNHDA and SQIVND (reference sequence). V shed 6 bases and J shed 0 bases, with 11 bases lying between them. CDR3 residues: CASSTTGLNTEAFF. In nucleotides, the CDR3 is TGTGCCAGTAGCACTACAGGGTTGAACACTGAAGCTTTCTTT.

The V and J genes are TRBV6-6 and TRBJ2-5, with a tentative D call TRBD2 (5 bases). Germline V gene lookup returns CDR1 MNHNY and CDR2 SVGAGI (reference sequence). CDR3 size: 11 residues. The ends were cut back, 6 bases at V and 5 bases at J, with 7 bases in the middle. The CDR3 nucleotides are TGTGCCAGCAGAAGAGGGGAGACCCAGTACTTC. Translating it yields CASRRGETQYF.

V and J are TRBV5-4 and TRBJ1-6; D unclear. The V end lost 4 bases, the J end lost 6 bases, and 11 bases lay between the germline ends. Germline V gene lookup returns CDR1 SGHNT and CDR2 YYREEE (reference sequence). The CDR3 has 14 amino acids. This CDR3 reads CASSPDRSNSPLHF. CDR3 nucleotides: TGTGCCAGCAGCCCGGATCGGTCTAATTCACCCCTCCACTTT. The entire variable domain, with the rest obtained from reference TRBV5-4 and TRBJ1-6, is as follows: ETGVTQSPTHLIKTRGQQVTLRCSSQSGHNTVSWYQQALGQGPQFIFQYYREEENGRGNFPPRFSGLQFPNYSSELNVNALELDDSALYLCASSPDRSNSPLHFGNGTRLTVT.

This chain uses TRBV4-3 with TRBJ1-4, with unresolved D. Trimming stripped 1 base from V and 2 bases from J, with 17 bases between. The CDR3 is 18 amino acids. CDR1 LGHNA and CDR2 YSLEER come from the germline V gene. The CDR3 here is CASSQVPATSFTNEKLFF. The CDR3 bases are TGCGCCAGCAGCCAAGTTCCGGCGACAAGCTTCACTAATGAAAAACTGTTTTTT.

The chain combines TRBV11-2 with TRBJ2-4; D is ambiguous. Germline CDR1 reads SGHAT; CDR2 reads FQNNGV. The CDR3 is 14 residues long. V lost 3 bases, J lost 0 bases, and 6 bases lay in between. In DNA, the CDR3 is TGTGCCAGCAGCTTGGCACTAGCCAAAAACATTCAGTACTTC. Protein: CASSLALAKNIQYF.

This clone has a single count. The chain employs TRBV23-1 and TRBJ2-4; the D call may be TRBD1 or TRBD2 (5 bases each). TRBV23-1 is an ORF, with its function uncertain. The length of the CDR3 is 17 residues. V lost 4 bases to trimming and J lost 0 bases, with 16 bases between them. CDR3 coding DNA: TGCGCCAGCAGTCGAGTCGCGGGCCAGGGAGCCAAAAACATTCAGTACTTC. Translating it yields CASSRVAGQGAKNIQYF.

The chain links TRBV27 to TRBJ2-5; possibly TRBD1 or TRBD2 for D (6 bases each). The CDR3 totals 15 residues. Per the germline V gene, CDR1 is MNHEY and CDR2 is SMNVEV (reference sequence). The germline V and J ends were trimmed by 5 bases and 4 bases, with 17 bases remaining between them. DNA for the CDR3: TGTGCCAGCAGTCTACGTCGGGGGCATGGAGAGACCCAGTACTTC. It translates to CASSLRRGHGETQYF.

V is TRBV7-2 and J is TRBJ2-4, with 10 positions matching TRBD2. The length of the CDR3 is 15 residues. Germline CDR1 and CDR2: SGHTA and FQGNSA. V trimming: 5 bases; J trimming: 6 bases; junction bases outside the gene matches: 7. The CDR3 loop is CASSPSGSGRNIQYF. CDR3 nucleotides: TGTGCCAGCAGCCCTAGCGGGAGCGGTAGAAACATTCAGTACTTC.

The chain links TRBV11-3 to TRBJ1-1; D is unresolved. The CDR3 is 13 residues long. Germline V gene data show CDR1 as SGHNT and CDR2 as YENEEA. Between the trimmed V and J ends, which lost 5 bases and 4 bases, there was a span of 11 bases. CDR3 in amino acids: CASSPGLGTEAFF. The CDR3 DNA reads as TGTGCCAGCAGCCCCGGGTTGGGCACTGAAGCTTTCTTT.

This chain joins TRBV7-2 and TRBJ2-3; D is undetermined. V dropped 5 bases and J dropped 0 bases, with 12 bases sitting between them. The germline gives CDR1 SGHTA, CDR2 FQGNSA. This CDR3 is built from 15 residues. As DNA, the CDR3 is TGTGCCAGCAGCCCCCGACTCACTAGCACAGATACGCAGTATTTT. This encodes CASSPRLTSTDTQYF.

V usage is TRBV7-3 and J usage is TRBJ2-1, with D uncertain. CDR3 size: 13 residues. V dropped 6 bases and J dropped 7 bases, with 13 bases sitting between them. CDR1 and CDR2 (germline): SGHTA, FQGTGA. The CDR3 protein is CASSAFAWNEQFF. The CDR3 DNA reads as TGTGCCAGCAGTGCGTTCGCATGGAATGAGCAGTTCTTC. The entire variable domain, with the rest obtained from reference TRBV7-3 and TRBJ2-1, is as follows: GAGVSQTPSNKVTEKGKYVELRCDPISGHTALYWYRQSLGQGPEFLIYFQGTGAADDSGLPNDRFFAVRPEGSVSTLKIQRTERGDSAVYLCASSAFAWNEQFFGPGTRLTVL.

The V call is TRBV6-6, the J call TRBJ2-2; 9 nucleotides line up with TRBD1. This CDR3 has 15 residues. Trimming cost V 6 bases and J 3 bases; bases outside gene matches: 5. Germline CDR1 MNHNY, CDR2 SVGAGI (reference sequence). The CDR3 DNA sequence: TGTGCCAGCAGCTCGACAGGGGGATACACCGGGGAGCTGTTTTTT. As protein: CASSSTGGYTGELFF.

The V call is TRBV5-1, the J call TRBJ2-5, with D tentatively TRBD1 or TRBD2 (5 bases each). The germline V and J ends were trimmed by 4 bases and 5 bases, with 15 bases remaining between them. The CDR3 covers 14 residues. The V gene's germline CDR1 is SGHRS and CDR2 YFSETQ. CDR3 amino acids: CASSPGRSQETQYF. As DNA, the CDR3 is TGCGCCAGCAGCCCGGGACGGAGCCAGGAGACCCAGTACTTC.

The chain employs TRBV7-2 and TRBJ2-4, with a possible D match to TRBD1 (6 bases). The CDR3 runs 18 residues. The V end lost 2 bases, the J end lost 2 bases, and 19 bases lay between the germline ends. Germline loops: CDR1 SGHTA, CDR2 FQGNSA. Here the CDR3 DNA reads TGTGCCAGCAGCTTATCCCTGACAGGCCTAGATTCCAAAAACATTCAGTACTTC. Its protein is CASSLSLTGLDSKNIQYF.

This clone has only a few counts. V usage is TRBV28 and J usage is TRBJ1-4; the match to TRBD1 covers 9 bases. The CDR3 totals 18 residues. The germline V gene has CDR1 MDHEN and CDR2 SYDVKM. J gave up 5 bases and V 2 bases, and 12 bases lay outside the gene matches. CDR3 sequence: CASSLDRDRVLWNEKLFF. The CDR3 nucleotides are TGTGCCAGCAGTTTAGACCGGGACAGGGTTTTGTGGAATGAAAAACTGTTTTTT.

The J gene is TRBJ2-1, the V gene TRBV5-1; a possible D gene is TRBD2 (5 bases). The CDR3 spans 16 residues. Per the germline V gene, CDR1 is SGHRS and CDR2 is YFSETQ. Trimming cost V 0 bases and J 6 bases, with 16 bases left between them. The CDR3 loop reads CASSLVAAGGGNEQFF. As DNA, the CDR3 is TGCGCCAGCAGCTTGGTTGCGGCAGGCGGAGGCAATGAGCAGTTCTTC.

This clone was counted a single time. CDR3 sequence reads: CASSGRTSGRYEQYF. The CDR3 DNA reads as TGCGCCAGCAGCGGCAGGACTAGCGGGAGGTACGAGCAGTACTTC. The chain recombines TRBV5-1 with TRBJ2-7; 14 bases align to TRBD2. Germline V CDR1 and CDR2: SGHRS, YFSETQ. There are 15 residues in the CDR3. V lost 4 bases and J lost 4; bases outside the gene matches: 4.